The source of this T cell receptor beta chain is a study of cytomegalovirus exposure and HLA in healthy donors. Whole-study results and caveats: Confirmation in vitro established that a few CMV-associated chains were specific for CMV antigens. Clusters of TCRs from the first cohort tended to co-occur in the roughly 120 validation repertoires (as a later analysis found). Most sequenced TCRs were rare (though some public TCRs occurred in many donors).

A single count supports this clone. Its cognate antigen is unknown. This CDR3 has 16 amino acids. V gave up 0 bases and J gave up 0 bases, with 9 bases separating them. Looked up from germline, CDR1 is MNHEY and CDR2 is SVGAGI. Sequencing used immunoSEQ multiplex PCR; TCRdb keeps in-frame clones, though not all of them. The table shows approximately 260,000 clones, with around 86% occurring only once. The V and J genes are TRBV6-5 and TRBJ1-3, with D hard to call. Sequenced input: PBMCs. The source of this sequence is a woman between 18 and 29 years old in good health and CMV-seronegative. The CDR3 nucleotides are TGTGCCAGCAGTTACTCGGCAGGAAGCTCTGGAAACACCATATATTTT. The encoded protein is CASSYSAGSSGNTIYF.